The rows below give T cell receptor beta chains drawn from one sample of a study of blood T cells in healthy people across ages. TCRdb re-called the 5' RACE reads through MiXCR, storing one row per CDR3 protein. Here the sample spans over a million distinct CDR3 sequences, less than 25% being singletons. This sample also appeared in a second study, on T cells of mothers and their children.

The sequenced sample consisted of blood. All receptors come from a girl aged 2-15 years in good health. CDR3s include the opening cysteine and the closing phenylalanine or tryptophan.

>TRBV11-1|TRBJ1-1
CASSLEPRGNTEAFF
>TRBV29-1|TRBJ2-7
CSVEGPFGTGFENEQYF
>TRBV7-9|TRBJ2-1
CASSLATSLSSYNEQFF
>TRBV2|TRBJ2-7
CASDGGQGLYEQYF
>TRBV27|TRBJ2-7
CASRWGGPGEQYF
>TRBV6-5|TRBJ2-1
CASSYGGEIYNEQFF
>TRBV29-1|TRBJ2-1
CSLLGGGAYNEQFF
>TRBV28|TRBJ2-3
CASSPPGQRTTDTQYF
>TRBV7-3|TRBJ2-3
CASSLTLSGGYTDTQYF
>TRBV4-3|TRBJ1-5
CASSHSGSNQPQHF
>TRBV3-1|TRBJ2-1
CASEGASQFF
>TRBV7-9|TRBJ1-1
CASSLEPTGNTEAFF
>TRBV27|TRBJ1-1
CTSISGSFEAFF
>TRBV28|TRBJ2-5
CASSRRLEETQYF
>TRBV20-1|TRBJ2-7
CSAATSGGIYEQYF
>TRBV6-1|TRBJ2-1
CASRGLALGGEQFF
>TRBV29-1|TRBJ2-5
CSVEAVGGTQYF
>TRBV6-1|TRBJ1-1
CASSDAPGFVHAEAFF
>TRBV4-1|-
CASSPMPGQGMETQYF
>TRBV12-3/TRBV12-4|TRBJ1-2
CASSPYLSGYTF
>TRBV6-1|TRBJ1-1
CASSPGVGSSTEAFF
>TRBV5-5|TRBJ1-3
CASSFLQGSGNTIYF
>TRBV5-1|TRBJ1-1
CASRGDSHPNTEAFF
>TRBV12-3/TRBV12-4|TRBJ2-1
CASSFKAVSYNEQFF
>TRBV3-1|TRBJ2-5
CASSQGPDGEETQYF
>TRBV12-3/TRBV12-4|TRBJ1-2
CASSSAGTVQYGYTF
>TRBV9|TRBJ1-4
CASSGRDSPFSEKLFF
>TRBV20-1|TRBJ2-5
CSARDPLMVGSQETQYF
>TRBV7-9|TRBJ2-7
CASSLFGGGIDEQYF
>TRBV29-1|TRBJ1-2
CSVEVFGRVDGYTF
>TRBV15|TRBJ2-1
CATSRVRVSDNEQFF
>TRBV6-5|TRBJ2-5
CASSYSTRIYQETQYF
>TRBV24-1|TRBJ1-1
CATSEGGAEAFF
>TRBV4-3|TRBJ2-5
CASSDRTGGRETQYF
>TRBV20-1|TRBJ2-5
CSASAALAGGSETQYF
>TRBV5-1|TRBJ2-7
CASSETSGRAGQYF
>TRBV29-1|TRBJ1-1
CSAEGGLFMNTEAFF
>TRBV12-5|TRBJ2-7
CASGLFSPRGAYEQYF
>TRBV4-2|TRBJ2-2
CASSSDGTSGQRGGELFF
>TRBV6-6|TRBJ2-2
CASDRGSDTGELFF
>TRBV11-2|TRBJ2-5
CASSIQGTQYF
>TRBV20-1|TRBJ2-1
CSAQSTGQFF
>TRBV3-1|TRBJ2-5
CASSQGPGGTETQYF
>TRBV29-1|TRBJ2-1
CSADGSSYNEQFF
>TRBV20-1|TRBJ1-2
CSASEGAGGYTF